This T cell receptor (beta chain) was retrieved from a study of response to subunit inactivated influenza vaccine. The study's findings and limits: After each seasonal influenza vaccination, few new T cells are recruited, the authors suggested.

Germline V gives CDR1 MNHEY, CDR2 SMNVEV (reference sequence). The CDR3 runs to 16 residues. V was pared by 6 bases and J by 4 bases, with 22 bases between. On this clonotype itself: The antigen remains unidentified. A much bigger clone sits one base away, suggesting this may be a read error.

TCRdb itself ran the RT-PCR reads through MiXCR, one entry per CDR3 protein. The data show 700,000 to 900,000 distinct CDR3 sequences, around 20% seen once. J is TRBJ2-7 and V is TRBV27, with a tentative D call TRBD1 (5 bases). This TCR came from a man aged 50-60 years who received an inactivated influenza vaccine. This material consisted of PBMCs from blood, taken 4 to 6 days after vaccination. This CDR3 reads CASRTATGSGYYEQYF. The CDR3 coding sequence is TGTGCCAGCAGAACCGCCACCGGGTCAGGGTATTACGAGCAGTACTTC.